The 4 T cell receptor beta chains given below trace back to one sample, sequenced in a study of beta chain features in type 1 diabetes. The study, taken as a whole, reports: Shortening that was moderate but significant affected the TCRB CDR3s of Type 1 diabetes patients in all four CD4+ subsets.

What these receptors recognize is not known. All of the isolated RNA was reverse transcribed, so expressed TCRB transcripts were sequenced. Clones were read by immunoSEQ multiplex PCR, and TCRdb kept only the in-frame ones, dropping some. Among fewer than 450,000 clones listed, roughly 14% were seen once. Sequenced material: naive CD4+ T cells from blood. The receptors here all came from a woman between 18 and 29 years old with type 1 diabetes.

There are a few counts of this clone. V usage is TRBV28 and J usage is TRBJ1-1; weak D call: TRBD1 (5 bases). Trimming removed 5 bases from V and 4 bases from J, with 17 bases in between. Germline lookup yields CDR1 MDHEN and CDR2 SYDVKM. The CDR3 sequence is 15 residues long. The CDR3 here is CASSLIGAGGTEAFF. The CDR3 bases are TGTGCCAGCAGTCTAATAGGGGCCGGGGGCACTGAAGCTTTCTTT.

This chain links TRBV29-1 with TRBJ1-1; TRBD1 aligns across 9 bases. V dropped 6 bases and J dropped 7; count of bases not matched to a gene: 9. CDR3 length: 13 amino acids. The V gene's germline CDR1 is SQVTM and CDR2 ANQGSEA. The CDR3 reads CSVEIGGQGEAFF. The CDR3 DNA reads TGCAGCGTCGAAATCGGGGGACAGGGTGAAGCTTTCTTT.

This chain's CDR3 is CASSEDRAGYTF. The CDR3 nucleotides are TGCGCCAGCAGCGAGGACAGGGCAGGCTACACCTTC. The rearrangement links TRBV5-1 to TRBJ1-2, with 8 bases fitting TRBD1. After removal of 4 bases from V and 8 bases from J, the junction contained 4 bases not matched to a gene. Germline V gene sequence: CDR1 SGHRS, CDR2 YFSETQ. This CDR3 has 12 amino acids.

The rearrangement joins TRBV5-1 to TRBJ2-5; 11 bases match TRBD2. CDR1 SGHRS and CDR2 YFSETQ come from the germline V gene. There are 15 residues in the CDR3. J was trimmed by 3 bases and V by 6 bases; bases with no gene match: 7. CDR3 nucleotide sequence: TGCGCCAGCACCCGTCTGGGACTAGCGGAAGAGACCCAGTACTTC. Residues: CASTRLGLAEETQYF.